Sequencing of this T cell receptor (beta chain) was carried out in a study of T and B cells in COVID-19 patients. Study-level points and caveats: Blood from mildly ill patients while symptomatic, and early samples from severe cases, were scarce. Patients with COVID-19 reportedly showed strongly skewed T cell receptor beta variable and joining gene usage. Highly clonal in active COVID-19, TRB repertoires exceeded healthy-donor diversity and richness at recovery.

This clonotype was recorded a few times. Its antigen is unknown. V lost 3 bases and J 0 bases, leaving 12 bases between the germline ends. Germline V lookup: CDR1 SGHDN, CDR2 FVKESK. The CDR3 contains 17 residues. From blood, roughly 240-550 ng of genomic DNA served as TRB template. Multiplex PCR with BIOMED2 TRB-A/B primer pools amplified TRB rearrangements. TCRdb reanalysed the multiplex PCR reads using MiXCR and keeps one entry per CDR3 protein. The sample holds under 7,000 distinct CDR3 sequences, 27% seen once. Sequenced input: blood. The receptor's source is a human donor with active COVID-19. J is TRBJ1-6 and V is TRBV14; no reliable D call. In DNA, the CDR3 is TGTGCCAGCAGCCAGGACCTATCGGGCTCCTATAATTCACCCCTCCACTTT. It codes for CASSQDLSGSYNSPLHF.